The 25 T cell receptor beta chains given below trace back to one sample, sequenced in a study of high-grade serous ovarian cancer treatment subgroups. Tumor samples were taken before definitive surgery or chemotherapy. TCRdb's copy holds only in-frame clones and misses some; the assay was immunoSEQ multiplex PCR. The sample carries more than 3,500 clones, around four fifths recorded once. Source material: tumor tissue. The receptors come from a human donor with high-grade serous ovarian cancer.

The chain is built from TRBV4-2 and TRBJ2-7; D unresolved. Looked up from germline, CDR1 is LGHNA and CDR2 is YNFKEQ. The CDR3 consists of 13 residues. Trimming cost V 0 bases and J 2 bases, with 5 bases left between them. CDR3 in amino acids: CASSQDEAYEQYF. The CDR3 bases are TGTGCCAGCAGCCAAGACGAGGCCTACGAGCAGTACTTC.

In its sample, this clone ranks as hyperexpanded. The V and J genes are TRBV5-4 and TRBJ1-2; D call uncertain. Trimming removed 0 bases from V and 2 bases from J, with 11 bases in between. This CDR3 spans 15 amino acids. Germline V gene sequence: CDR1 SGHNT, CDR2 YYREEE (reference sequence). CDR3 DNA: TGTGCCAGCAGCTTGGACATCACCCGGAACTATGGCTACACCTTC. Translated, it gives CASSLDITRNYGYTF.

The chain joins TRBV5-6 to TRBJ1-3; perhaps TRBD1 as D (6 bases). V was pared by 2 bases and J by 1 base, with 13 bases between. This CDR3 has 16 residues. CDR1 and CDR2 from the germline V gene are SGHDT and YYEEEE. The CDR3 bases are TGTGCCAGCAGCTTCAGTGGGGGCTGGTCTGGAAACACCATATATTTT. Translation: CASSFSGGWSGNTIYF. Full variable domain (outside the CDR3, taken from reference TRBV5-6 and TRBJ1-3): DAGVTQSPTHLIKTRGQQVTLRCSPKSGHDTVSWYQQALGQGPQFIFQYYEEEERQRGNFPDRFSGHQFPNYSSELNVNALLLGDSALYLCASSFSGGWSGNTIYFGEGSWLTVV.

The chain recombines TRBV6-1 with TRBJ2-7; 8 bases are a match to TRBD1. V shed 10 bases and J 0 bases; nucleotides not matched to a gene: 8. Germline assignment: CDR1 MNHNS and CDR2 SASEGT. CDR3 size: 14 residues. CDR3 sequence reads: CAIRKTGDSYEQYF. The CDR3 region has the DNA TGTGCCATCAGGAAGACAGGGGACTCCTACGAGCAGTACTTC.

This chain joins TRBV19 and TRBJ1-1; D unclear. Looked up from germline, CDR1 is LNHDA and CDR2 is SQIVND (reference sequence). The V end was cut by 3 bases, the J end by 0 bases, with 11 bases between. The CDR3 has 15 residues. CDR3 sequence reads: CASSISAIMNTEAFF. The CDR3 bases are TGTGCCAGTAGTATCTCGGCGATAATGAACACTGAAGCTTTCTTT.

The chain carries TRBV2 and TRBJ2-5; D possibly corresponds to TRBD1 (6 bases). CDR1 is SNHLY, CDR2 FYNNEI, per germline. The CDR3 has 16 amino acids. V was clipped by 6 bases and J by 0 bases, with 17 bases between them. For the CDR3, the DNA is TGTGCCAGCAGCCAAAGTCCGGGACACAACCAAGAGACCCAGTACTTC. Translating it yields CASSQSPGHNQETQYF.

The chain employs TRBV7-6 and TRBJ2-1, with 9 bases fitting TRBD1. V lost 5 bases and J lost 7; bases outside the gene matches: 9. Germline lookup yields CDR1 SGHVS and CDR2 FNYEAQ. CDR3 size: 15 residues. CDR3: CASSTPGQGLNEQFF. The CDR3 DNA sequence: TGTGCCAGCAGCACCCCGGGACAGGGACTAAATGAGCAGTTCTTC. Full variable domain (rest looked up from reference TRBV7-6 and TRBJ2-1): GAGVSQSPRYKVTKRGQDVALRCDPISGHVSLYWYRQALGQGPEFLTYFNYEAQQDKSGLPNDRFSAERPEGSISTLTIQRTEQRDSAMYRCASSTPGQGLNEQFFGPGTRLTVL.

The chain has TRBV2 and TRBJ1-2, with a tentative D call TRBD1 (5 bases). Germline CDR1 and CDR2: SNHLY and FYNNEI. Trimming cost V 6 bases and J 8 bases, with 19 bases left between them. CDR3 length: 14 amino acids. CDR3 sequence: CASSIQVGSGGYTF. The CDR3 DNA is TGTGCCAGCAGCATACAGGTCGGGTCGGGCGGCTACACCTTC.

This clone was counted only a few times. V is TRBV14 and J is TRBJ1-1, with D unclear. This CDR3 region has 15 residues. The V end was cut by 0 bases, the J end by 2 bases, with 10 bases between. The germline V gene has CDR1 SGHDN and CDR2 FVKESK. CDR3 region: CASSQEGRRNTEAFF. In DNA form, the CDR3 reads TGTGCCAGCAGCCAAGAGGGTAGGCGTAACACTGAAGCTTTCTTT.

The chain carries TRBV6-1 and TRBJ1-1; D is perhaps TRBD1 (5 bases). The CDR3 extends over 13 amino acids. Looked up from germline, CDR1 is MNHNS and CDR2 is SASEGT. V lost 8 bases and J 5 bases, leaving 15 bases between the germline ends. CDR3 nucleotide sequence: TGTGCCAGCGTGGGGCCAGGGCGGACTGAAGCTTTCTTT. Translating it yields CASVGPGRTEAFF.

This chain joins TRBV11-3 and TRBJ1-2; no clear D gene. The length of the CDR3 is 14 residues. The germline V and J ends were trimmed by 0 bases and 0 bases, with 5 bases remaining between them. CDR1 and CDR2 (germline): SGHNT, YENEEA. The CDR3, as DNA: TGTGCCAGCAGCTTAGAACCACCTAACTATGGCTACACCTTC. It translates to CASSLEPPNYGYTF.

The chain joins TRBV16 to TRBJ2-7, with D unclear. The V gene's germline CDR1 is KGHSY and CDR2 FQNENV. V was pared by 7 bases and J by 1 base, with 14 bases between. This CDR3 contains 14 residues. The DNA for the CDR3 is TGTGCCAGCACCAAGGCAGGCTATTCCTACGAGCAGTACTTC. Residues: CASTKAGYSYEQYF.

The V gene is TRBV6-4, the J gene TRBJ2-3, with 10 positions matching TRBD2. V dropped 6 bases and J dropped 1; count of bases not matched to a gene: 1. The CDR3 sequence is 14 residues long. The V gene's germline CDR1 is MRHNA and CDR2 SNTAGT. CDR3 sequence (DNA): TGTGCCAGCAGCGGACTAGCGGGCACAGATACGCAGTATTTT. This codes for CASSGLAGTDTQYF.

The chain carries TRBV6-5 and TRBJ1-1, with 7 bases fitting TRBD1. There are 15 residues in the CDR3. Trimming removed 4 bases from V and 5 bases from J; junction bases left unmatched: 10. CDR1 MNHEY and CDR2 SVGAGI come from the germline V gene. The CDR3 reads CASSFAEGAYTEAFF. The CDR3 nucleotides are TGTGCCAGCAGTTTCGCCGAGGGGGCGTATACTGAAGCTTTCTTT.

J is TRBJ2-2 and V is TRBV5-5, with D unresolved. V was cut by 4 bases and J by 4 bases, with 11 bases left in between. This CDR3 has 14 amino acids. Germline-derived CDR1 and CDR2 are SGHKS and YYEKEE (reference sequence). In DNA, the CDR3 is TGTGCCAGCAGCCGGGCCTTGGGCACCGGGGAGCTGTTTTTT. Protein: CASSRALGTGELFF.

The V and J genes are TRBV7-9 and TRBJ2-7; D gene unclear. This CDR3 has 13 residues. Germline-derived CDR1 and CDR2 are SEHNR and FQNEAQ (reference sequence). With 5 bases removed from V and 2 bases from J, the gap between germline ends came to 10 bases. This chain's CDR3 is CASSDETTYEQYF. The DNA of the CDR3 is TGTGCCAGCAGCGATGAGACAACCTACGAGCAGTACTTC.

The chain joins TRBV19 to TRBJ1-2; possible D gene TRBD1, 6 bases. Germline V gene lookup returns CDR1 LNHDA and CDR2 SQIVND (reference sequence). Trimming shortened V by 6 bases and J by 7 bases, and 27 bases separated the two germline ends. The CDR3 loop spans 17 amino acids. CDR3 amino acids: CASRPPGGGGRSSGYTF. The CDR3 DNA follows: TGTGCCAGTAGGCCTCCGGGAGGAGGGGGAAGGTCGTCTGGCTACACCTTC. The variable domain in full, with the rest retrieved from reference TRBV19 and TRBJ1-2, is DGGITQSPKYLFRKEGQNVTLSCEQNLNHDAMYWYRQDPGQGLRLIYYSQIVNDFQKGDIAEGYSVSREKKESFPLTVTSAQKNPTAFYLCASRPPGGGGRSSGYTFGSGTRLTVV.

This clone was observed a single time. The V and J genes are TRBV7-9 and TRBJ1-1; maybe TRBD1 (6 bases). The V and J ends lost 3 bases and 0 bases respectively, with 11 bases between them. From germline, CDR1 is SEHNR and CDR2 FQNEAQ (reference sequence). This CDR3 has 15 residues. The CDR3 DNA reads as TGTGCCAGCAGCTTGGGGGGCGCAATGAACACTGAAGCTTTCTTT. Protein sequence: CASSLGGAMNTEAFF.

Only one count was recorded for this clone. This chain uses TRBV6-5 with TRBJ1-4; maybe TRBD1 (5 bases). Trimming shortened V by 0 bases and J by 10 bases, and 9 bases separated the two germline ends. Germline CDR1 and CDR2: MNHEY and SVGAGI. The CDR3 totals 13 residues. The CDR3 loop is CASSYSGRSKLFF. Here the CDR3 DNA reads TGTGCCAGCAGTTACTCGGGACGGTCAAAACTGTTTTTT.

The V and J genes are TRBV5-4 and TRBJ2-3; 10 bases agree with TRBD2. The CDR3 totals 15 residues. The V segment lost 0 bases and the J segment 4 bases; nucleotides outside the gene matches: 2. Germline V gene data show CDR1 as SGHNT and CDR2 as YYREEE (reference sequence). The CDR3 loop is CASSLGGLAADTQYF. CDR3 nucleotide sequence: TGTGCCAGCAGCTTGGGAGGACTAGCGGCAGATACGCAGTATTTT.

The count of this clone is one. In DNA, the CDR3 is TGTGCCTGGAGTGTAGAGGGCGCCAGGGCTGGTCAGCCCCAGCATTTT. Its translation is CAWSVEGARAGQPQHF. The V call is TRBV30, the J call TRBJ1-5, with D possibly matching TRBD1 (5 bases). CDR3 size: 16 residues. The V end was cut by 0 bases, the J end by 6 bases, with 18 bases between. The germline V gene has CDR1 GTSNPN and CDR2 SVGIG (reference sequence).

This clone showed up just a few times. The chain couples TRBV18 to TRBJ2-7; 7 bases fit TRBD1. Trimming took 6 bases from V and 4 from J; bases not matched to a gene: 9. This CDR3 contains 14 residues. Germline-derived CDR1 and CDR2 are KGHSH and LQKENI. In nucleotides, the CDR3 is TGTGCCAGCTCGAACAGGGGCCGGAATTACGAGCAGTACTTC. Protein sequence: CASSNRGRNYEQYF.

This clone was observed once. The chain couples TRBV27 to TRBJ2-3; D uncertain. The V gene lost 1 base and the J gene lost 1 base, with 9 bases spanning the gap. The CDR3 length is 15 residues. Looked up from germline, CDR1 is MNHEY and CDR2 is SMNVEV (reference sequence). The CDR3 spells CASSLCVVCTDTQYF. DNA of the CDR3: TGTGCCAGCAGTTTATGTGTGGTTTGCACAGATACGCAGTATTTT.

This clone was observed a handful of times. The chain is built from TRBV19 and TRBJ1-1, with D possibly being TRBD1 (6 bases). Between the trimmed V and J ends, which lost 6 bases and 5 bases, there was a span of 16 bases. The CDR3 is made up of 14 amino acids. Germline V CDR1 and CDR2: LNHDA, SQIVND (reference sequence). The CDR3 reads CASSPRTEGTEAFF. Written as DNA, the CDR3 is TGTGCCAGTAGCCCAAGGACAGAAGGGACTGAAGCTTTCTTT.

Relative to its sample, this clone is large. The chain employs TRBV7-2 and TRBJ2-7; D is perhaps TRBD1 (5 bases). The CDR3 has 16 amino acids. Trimming pared 1 base from V and 2 bases from J, leaving 15 bases between. Germline CDR1 is SGHTA and CDR2 is FQGNSA. This CDR3 is CASSLDVGLLPYEQYF. CDR3 nucleotides: TGTGCCAGCAGCTTAGATGTGGGGCTGTTGCCCTACGAGCAGTACTTC.